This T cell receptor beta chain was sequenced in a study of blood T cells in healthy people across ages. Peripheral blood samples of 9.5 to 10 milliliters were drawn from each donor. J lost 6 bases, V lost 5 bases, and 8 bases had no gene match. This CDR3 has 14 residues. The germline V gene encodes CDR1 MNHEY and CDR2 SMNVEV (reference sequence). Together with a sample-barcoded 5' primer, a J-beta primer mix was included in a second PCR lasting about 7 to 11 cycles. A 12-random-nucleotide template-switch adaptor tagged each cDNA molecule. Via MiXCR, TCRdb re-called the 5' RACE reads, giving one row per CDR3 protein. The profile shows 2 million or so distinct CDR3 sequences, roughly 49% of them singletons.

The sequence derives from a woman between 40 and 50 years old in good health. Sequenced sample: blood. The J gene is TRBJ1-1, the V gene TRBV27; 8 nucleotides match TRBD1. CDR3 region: CASSPGQAKAEAFF. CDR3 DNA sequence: TGTGCCAGCAGTCCGGGACAGGCGAAAGCTGAAGCTTTCTTT.